A single sample is the source of the 31 T cell receptor beta chains below, sequenced in a study of Graves' ophthalmopathy and Graves' hyperthyroidism. CDR3 regions of TCR beta were amplified from RNA transcripts. The first round was an RT-PCR with HTBI primers, and the second round was a multiplex PCR. From the multiplex PCR reads, TCRdb called clonotypes with MiXCR, one entry per CDR3 protein. The table shows hundreds of thousands of distinct CDR3 sequences, with 13% to 15% occurring only once. Sequencing was carried out using blood. These receptors all stem from a woman in her thirties with Graves' ophthalmopathy.

The V gene is TRBV2, the J gene TRBJ1-6; perhaps TRBD1 as D (6 bases). The CDR3 has 14 amino acids. Trimming removed 4 bases at V and 10 bases at J, with 14 bases between. CDR1 is SNHLY, CDR2 FYNNEI, per germline. CDR3: CASSGTAGESPLHF. The CDR3 DNA reads as TGTGCCAGCAGTGGGACAGCGGGGGAGTCACCCCTCCACTTT.

Many counts were recorded for this clonotype. This sequence joins TRBV4-1 and TRBJ1-1; no clear D. The CDR3 loop spans 12 amino acids. Trimming left V 3 bases short and J 0 bases short, with 2 bases between. Per the germline V gene, CDR1 is MGHRA and CDR2 is YSYEKL. CDR3 amino acids: CASSHMNTEAFF. CDR3 bases: TGCGCCAGCAGCCACATGAACACTGAAGCTTTCTTT.

This clonotype was seen repeatedly, ten times or more. The chain recombines TRBV30 with TRBJ1-6; D is unresolved. Between the trimmed V and J ends, which lost 2 bases and 6 bases, there was a span of 11 bases. The CDR3 runs to 14 residues. Germline V gene data show CDR1 as GTSNPN and CDR2 as SVGIG (reference sequence). CDR3 DNA sequence: TGTGCCTGGAGTAGGCTCATTTTTAATTCACCCCTCCACTTT. It specifies CAWSRLIFNSPLHF.

This clonotype has a count of ten or more. J is TRBJ1-5 and V is TRBV12-3 or TRBV12-4, with D unresolved. This CDR3 has 16 residues. Trimming left V 1 base short and J 2 bases short, with 12 bases between. CDR3 sequence reads: CASSLVAFGGNQPQHF. The CDR3 DNA reads TGTGCCAGCAGTTTAGTTGCGTTCGGAGGCAATCAGCCCCAGCATTTT.

This clonotype was seen at least ten times. V usage is TRBV28 and J usage is TRBJ2-7, with TRBD2 matching 7 bases. CDR1 MDHEN and CDR2 SYDVKM come from the germline V gene. The CDR3 has 13 amino acids. Trimming took 4 bases from V and 0 from J; bases not matched to a gene: 0. CDR3 amino acids: CASSWTSSYEQYF. The CDR3 bases are TGTGCCAGCAGTTGGACTAGCTCCTACGAGCAGTACTTC. The full variable domain, completed using reference TRBV28 and TRBJ2-7, is DVKVTQSSRYLVKRTGEKVFLECVQDMDHENMFWYRQDPGLGLRLIYFSYDVKMKEKGDIPEGYSVSREKKERFSLILESASTNQTSMYLCASSWTSSYEQYFGPGTRLTVT.

This clonotype has at least ten counts. V gene TRBV27 combines with J gene TRBJ1-1; D uncertain. The CDR3 loop spans 10 amino acids. Trimming shortened V by 11 bases and J by 8 bases, and 12 bases separated the two germline ends. Germline CDR1 reads MNHEY; CDR2 reads SMNVEV (reference sequence). The CDR3 DNA reads TGTGCCCTGCCCGGTACAGAAGCTTTCTTT. Translated, it gives CALPGTEAFF.

This clonotype was picked up many times. The chain combines TRBV28 with TRBJ1-5; 8 bases map to TRBD1. J lost 6 bases, V lost 3 bases, and 4 bases had no gene match. This CDR3 region has 14 residues. Germline CDR1 MDHEN, CDR2 SYDVKM. The CDR3 protein is CASSFRTGLQPQHF. In DNA form, the CDR3 reads TGTGCCAGCAGTTTCAGGACAGGGCTTCAGCCCCAGCATTTT.

This clonotype was picked up many times. The chain uses TRBV30 and TRBJ1-5; a possible D gene is TRBD1 (6 bases). The CDR3 covers 12 residues. CDR1 GTSNPN and CDR2 SVGIG come from the germline V gene (reference sequence). Trimming removed 5 bases at V and 1 base at J, with 6 bases between. Here the CDR3 reads CAWGQSNQPQHF. CDR3 DNA sequence: TGTGCCTGGGGACAGAGCAATCAGCCCCAGCATTTT.

This clonotype was counted ten times or more. The chain employs TRBV5-5 and TRBJ1-5; 9 nucleotides line up with TRBD1. Germline V CDR1 and CDR2: SGHKS, YYEKEE (reference sequence). The CDR3 runs to 15 residues. Germline trimming cut 4 bases from V and 2 bases from J; bases unmatched to any gene: 4. CDR3 in amino acids: CASSKGQGGNQPQHF. The CDR3 DNA follows: TGTGCCAGCAGCAAGGGACAGGGAGGCAATCAGCCCCAGCATTTT. The variable domain in full, with the rest retrieved from reference TRBV5-5 and TRBJ1-5, is DAGVTQSPTHLIKTRGQQVTLRCSPISGHKSVSWYQQVLGQGPQFIFQYYEKEERGRGNFPDRFSARQFPNYSSELNVNALLLGDSALYLCASSKGQGGNQPQHFGDGTRLSIL.

This clonotype has ten or more counts. The J gene is TRBJ2-5, the V gene TRBV6-1; the D gene is possibly TRBD2 (5 bases). The CDR3 extends over 14 amino acids. Germline loops: CDR1 MNHNS, CDR2 SASEGT. CDR3 bases: TGTGCGGCGCGCGGTATCCAAGGAGGCGAGACCCAGTACTTC. This gives the protein CAARGIQGGETQYF.

V and J are TRBV29-1 and TRBJ2-1; D remains ambiguous. V was shortened by 1 base and J by 4 bases, with 14 bases between the two germline ends. This CDR3 comprises 15 residues. From germline, CDR1 is SQVTM and CDR2 ANQGSEA. The CDR3 sequence: CSVEGAPSRYNEQFF. The CDR3 DNA sequence: TGCAGCGTTGAAGGGGCCCCCAGCCGTTACAATGAGCAGTTCTTC.

This clonotype was picked up many times. The rearrangement joins TRBV29-1 to TRBJ2-7; 8 bases are shared with TRBD2. The CDR3 spans 14 residues. V was pared by 3 bases and J by 0 bases, with 4 bases of the junction left unmatched. Germline CDR1 reads SQVTM; CDR2 reads ANQGSEA. The CDR3 loop reads CSVERRGVSYEQYF. The CDR3 nucleotides are TGCAGCGTTGAGCGGCGGGGGGTCTCCTACGAGCAGTACTTC.

This clonotype came up a few times. The rearrangement joins TRBV19 to TRBJ2-7; 9 bases fit TRBD1. With V trimmed by 1 base and J by 6 bases, 10 bases remained unmatched. CDR1 is LNHDA and CDR2 is SQIVND in the germline V gene (reference sequence). The CDR3 loop spans 16 amino acids. The CDR3 region is CASSIAFGTGLPEQYF. The CDR3 DNA follows: TGTGCCAGTAGTATAGCCTTCGGGACAGGGTTGCCCGAGCAGTACTTC.

The rearrangement joins TRBV30 to TRBJ1-5, with a tentative D call TRBD1 (6 bases). V was clipped by 3 bases and J by 1 base, with 7 bases between them. This CDR3 has 13 residues. Germline-derived CDR1 and CDR2 are GTSNPN and SVGIG (reference sequence). For the CDR3, the DNA is TGTGCCTGGAGGGACAGCAGCAATCAGCCCCAGCATTTT. This encodes CAWRDSSNQPQHF.

The chain joins TRBV2 to TRBJ1-2, with TRBD1 matching 10 bases. This CDR3 comprises 14 residues. V gave up 6 bases and J gave up 6 bases; unmatched junction bases: 7. Per the germline V gene, CDR1 is SNHLY and CDR2 is FYNNEI. CDR3 protein: CASSTRDRGDGYTF. As DNA, the CDR3 is TGTGCCAGCAGCACCCGGGACAGGGGTGATGGCTACACCTTC. Supplemented by reference TRBV2 and TRBJ1-2, the full variable domain reads EPEVTQTPSHQVTQMGQEVILRCVPISNHLYFYWYRQILGQKVEFLVSFYNNEISEKSEIFDDQFSVERPDGSNFTLKIRSTKLEDSAMYFCASSTRDRGDGYTFGSGTRLTVV.

This clonotype showed up many times. The V gene is TRBV12-3 or TRBV12-4, the J gene TRBJ1-5; possibly TRBD1 for D (5 bases). V dropped 3 bases and J dropped 3 bases, with 18 bases sitting between them. This CDR3 has 17 amino acids. CDR3 in DNA: TGTGCCAGCAGTTTGCTGGGACTCCTCGGAGACAATCAGCCCCAGCATTTT. This gives the protein CASSLLGLLGDNQPQHF.

This chain connects TRBV24-1 to TRBJ2-2; the D gene could be TRBD1 or TRBD2 (5 bases each). CDR3 length: 14 amino acids. Germline CDR1 reads KGHDR; CDR2 reads SFDVKD. V gave up 3 bases and J gave up 4 bases, with 8 bases separating them. The CDR3 coding sequence is TGTGCCACCAGTGATCTGGGGGTCACCGGGGAGCTGTTTTTT. Encoded protein: CATSDLGVTGELFF.

At least ten counts were recorded for this clonotype. The chain recombines TRBV20-1 with TRBJ1-2, with no clear D. The CDR3 has 14 amino acids. In germline, CDR1 is DFQATT, CDR2 SNEGSKA (reference sequence). CDR3: CRTLHGDGIYGYTF. For the CDR3, the DNA is TGCAGGACCCTACATGGGGATGGAATTTATGGCTACACCTTC.

This clonotype was seen repeatedly, ten times or more. The V call is TRBV30, the J call TRBJ2-7; no clear D. CDR1 and CDR2 from the germline V gene are GTSNPN and SVGIG (reference sequence). The V end lost 0 bases, the J end lost 1 base, and 10 bases lay between the germline ends. The CDR3 contains 14 residues. The CDR3 DNA reads TGTGCCTGGAGTGTACTGCTGGGTTCCTACGAGCAGTACTTC. Translation gives CAWSVLLGSYEQYF.

This rearrangement joins TRBV12-3 or TRBV12-4 to TRBJ1-1; maybe TRBD1 (5 bases). Trimming took 4 bases from V and 1 from J, leaving 13 bases between them. This CDR3 comprises 15 residues. Here the CDR3 DNA reads TGTGCCAGCAGTTCCGGGGGAGACGCGAACACTGAAGCTTTCTTT. Its translation: CASSSGGDANTEAFF.

The J gene is TRBJ2-7, the V gene TRBV18; D is perhaps TRBD1 (8 bases). V lost 2 bases to trimming and J lost 2 bases, with 13 bases between them. CDR1 is KGHSH, CDR2 LQKENI, per germline. This CDR3 region has 15 residues. The CDR3 loop is CASSPSGDRTYEQYF. The DNA for the CDR3 is TGTGCCAGCTCACCAAGCGGGGACAGGACCTACGAGCAGTACTTC.

In this sample, this clonotype turned up many times. This chain connects TRBV19 to TRBJ2-7, with 15 bases aligning to TRBD2. Germline trimming cut 3 bases from V and 4 bases from J; bases unmatched to any gene: 1. Per the germline V gene, CDR1 is LNHDA and CDR2 is SQIVND (reference sequence). The CDR3 contains 15 residues. DNA for the CDR3: TGTGCCAGTAGTATGGGACTAGCGGGGGGATACGAGCAGTACTTC. Protein sequence: CASSMGLAGGYEQYF.

This clonotype was counted ten times or more. This sequence joins TRBV7-8 and TRBJ1-6, with D tentatively TRBD1 (6 bases). CDR1 and CDR2 from the germline V gene are SGHVS and FQNEAQ. CDR3 length: 17 residues. Trimming took 4 bases from V and 3 from J, leaving 16 bases between them. CDR3 region: CASSSINRDLYNSPLHF. The DNA of the CDR3 is TGTGCCAGCAGCTCAATTAACAGGGATCTCTATAATTCACCCCTCCACTTT.

A few counts support this clonotype. The chain has TRBV12-3 or TRBV12-4 and TRBJ1-2; 8 positions match TRBD1. J gave up 4 bases and V 4 bases, and 14 bases lay outside the gene matches. The CDR3 totals 17 residues. CDR3: CASSSTTAGGGGYGYTF. The CDR3, as DNA: TGTGCCAGCAGTTCCACAACTGCAGGGGGCGGGGGCTATGGCTACACCTTC.

This clonotype was seen ten or more times. V usage is TRBV11-3 and J usage is TRBJ1-5, with D possibly TRBD1 on 6 matching bases. Germline loops: CDR1 SGHNT, CDR2 YENEEA. This CDR3 region has 13 residues. V shed 5 bases and J shed 6 bases, with 11 bases lying between them. The CDR3 region has the DNA TGTGCCAGCAGCAACAGGGTTGGTCAGCCCCAGCATTTT. It specifies CASSNRVGQPQHF.

In its sample, this clonotype was seen many times. This chain connects TRBV6-2 or TRBV6-3 to TRBJ2-7; D gene ambiguous. The CDR3 runs to 13 residues. Per the germline V gene, CDR1 is MNHEY and CDR2 is SVGEGT. V was cut by 1 base and J by 7 bases, with 11 bases left in between. In DNA form, the CDR3 reads TGTGCCAGCAGTTACTACCCCCAGGCGGAGCAGTACTTC. Its translation is CASSYYPQAEQYF.

This clonotype was detected many times. V usage is TRBV5-1 and J usage is TRBJ2-5; D is possibly TRBD1 or TRBD2 (5 bases each). CDR3 length: 14 residues. Germline V gene lookup returns CDR1 SGHRS and CDR2 YFSETQ. V lost 0 bases to trimming and J lost 5 bases, with 11 bases between them. CDR3 in DNA: TGCGCCAGCAGCTTGGGAGGGACCGAGGAGACCCAGTACTTC. This translates into CASSLGGTEETQYF. The variable domain in full, with the rest retrieved from reference TRBV5-1 and TRBJ2-5, is KAGVTQTPRYLIKTRGQQVTLSCSPISGHRSVSWYQQTPGQGLQFLFEYFSETQRNKGNFPGRFSGRQFSNSRSEMNVSTLELGDSALYLCASSLGGTEETQYFGPGTRLLVL.

This clonotype occurred many times. The chain carries TRBV24-1 and TRBJ1-5; D is undetermined. This CDR3 has 14 residues. The ends were cut back, 7 bases at V and 1 base at J, with 10 bases in the middle. Germline CDR1 reads KGHDR; CDR2 reads SFDVKD. The CDR3 spells CATSQDLSNQPQHF. The CDR3 DNA reads TGTGCCACCAGCCAGGACCTGAGCAATCAGCCCCAGCATTTT.

This clonotype was seen a few times. The CDR3 reads CASSSQTAGELFF. CDR3 coding DNA: TGTGCCAGCAGTTCTCAGACAGCCGGGGAGCTGTTTTTT. This chain connects TRBV2 to TRBJ2-2; D might be TRBD1 (5 bases). This CDR3 has 13 amino acids. Germline CDR1 SNHLY, CDR2 FYNNEI. V lost 5 bases to trimming and J lost 6 bases, with 10 bases between them.

This clonotype came up many times. The genes are TRBV7-2 and TRBJ2-2; 11 nucleotides match TRBD1. This CDR3 spans 15 amino acids. The V and J ends lost 5 bases and 7 bases, in that order; junction bases with no gene match: 6. Germline-derived CDR1 and CDR2 are SGHTA and FQGNSA. The CDR3 loop reads CASSRGTGGNGELFF. The CDR3 coding sequence is TGTGCCAGCAGCCGAGGGACAGGGGGGAACGGGGAGCTGTTTTTT.

The chain joins TRBV24-1 to TRBJ2-5; no firm D call. CDR1 and CDR2 from the germline V gene are KGHDR and SFDVKD. The CDR3 is 14 residues long. V gave up 4 bases and J gave up 2 bases, with 10 bases separating them. CDR3 residues: CATSESTAQETQYF. The CDR3, as DNA: TGTGCCACCAGTGAATCTACAGCTCAAGAGACCCAGTACTTC.